The clone carrying this TCR beta chain was observed a handful of times. Its antigen is unknown. These data come from a study of T-cell reconstitution after alpha-beta-depleted transplantation in children. Overall study findings and caveats: Newly produced T cells mostly accounted for T-cell counts and diversity one year post-transplant. By about two months after transplant, alpha-beta T cells reportedly arose from several hundred graft clones that had expanded.

Preparation of the TCRbeta library used unique molecular identifiers. Using its own MiXCR run on the PCR reads, TCRdb lists one record per CDR3 protein. The sample has approximately 500,000 distinct CDR3 sequences; 20% to 30% are singletons. The germline V gene has CDR1 SGHTA and CDR2 FQGNSA. The CDR3 runs to 12 residues. Trimming removed 1 base at V and 7 bases at J, with 6 bases between. The sequence was obtained from a boy under two years old with Wiskott-Aldrich syndrome, due to receive a stem cell transplant. This material consisted of PBMCs, taken before TCRalphabeta/CD19-depleted stem cell transplant. The chain links TRBV7-2 to TRBJ2-3; unclear D gene. This chain's CDR3 is CASSLDPNTQYF. As DNA, the CDR3 is TGTGCCAGCAGCTTAGACCCAAATACGCAGTATTTT.